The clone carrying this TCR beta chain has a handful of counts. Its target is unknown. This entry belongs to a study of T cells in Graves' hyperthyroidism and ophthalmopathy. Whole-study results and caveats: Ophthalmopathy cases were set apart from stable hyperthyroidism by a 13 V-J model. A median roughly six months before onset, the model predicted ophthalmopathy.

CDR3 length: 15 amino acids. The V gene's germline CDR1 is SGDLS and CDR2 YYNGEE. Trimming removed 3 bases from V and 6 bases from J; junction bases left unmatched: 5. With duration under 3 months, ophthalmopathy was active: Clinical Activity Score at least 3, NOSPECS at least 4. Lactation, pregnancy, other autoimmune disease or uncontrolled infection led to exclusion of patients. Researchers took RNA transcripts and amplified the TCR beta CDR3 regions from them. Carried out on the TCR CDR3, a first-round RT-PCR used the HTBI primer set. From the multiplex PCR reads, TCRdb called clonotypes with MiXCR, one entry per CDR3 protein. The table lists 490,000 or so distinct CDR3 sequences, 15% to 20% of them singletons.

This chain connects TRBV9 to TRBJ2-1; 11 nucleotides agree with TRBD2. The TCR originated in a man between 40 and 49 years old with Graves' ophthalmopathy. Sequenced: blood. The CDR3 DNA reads TGTGCCAGCAGCGCACTAGCGGGGGCCTTCAATGAGCAGTTCTTC. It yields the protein CASSALAGAFNEQFF.